The sample holds many counts of the clone carrying this TCR beta chain. The antigen is unknown. These data originate in a study of T-cell reconstitution after alpha-beta-depleted transplantation in children. Trimming stripped 3 bases from V and 5 bases from J, with 8 bases between. The length of the CDR3 is 14 residues. Germline assignment: CDR1 LNHDA and CDR2 SQIVND (reference sequence). Preparation of the TCRbeta library was carried out with unique molecular identifiers. TCRdb reanalysed the PCR reads using MiXCR and keeps one entry per CDR3 protein. The sample shows approximately 290,000 distinct CDR3 sequences, more than 9% of them seen only once. General study results and limits: Reportedly, only several hundred clones from non-depleted graft cells drove alpha-beta T-cell counts at about two months. Day-60 TCRbeta diversity that was high in some patients was derived from surviving recipient T cells and thymic progenitors. Most T-cell counts and diversity one year after the transplant came from T cells that were newly produced.

The TCR originated in a male patient aged 2 to 9 who had a stem cell transplant for chronic granulomatous disease, so the T cells may come from the graft donor. This sample comprised peripheral blood, obtained 180 days after TCRalphabeta/CD19-depleted stem cell transplant. The chain joins TRBV19 to TRBJ1-6; maybe TRBD1 (5 bases). The CDR3 loop is CASSMRQNNSPLHF. The CDR3 bases are TGTGCCAGTAGTATGCGACAGAATAATTCACCCCTCCACTTT.